This entry lists 25 T cell receptor beta chains sequenced from one sample in a study of blood T cell repertoires in COVID-19. Clones were read by immunoSEQ multiplex PCR, and TCRdb kept only the in-frame ones, dropping some. Here the sample spans around 250,000 clones, 80% to 90% being singletons. The sample consisted of peripheral blood. These receptors all come from a man in his forties or fifties with active or convalescent COVID-19.

The V and J genes are TRBV4-2 and TRBJ2-3; TRBD2 matches 8 bases. The CDR3 loop spans 15 amino acids. V trimming: 4 bases; J trimming: 3 bases; junction bases outside the gene matches: 6. Germline lookup yields CDR1 LGHNA and CDR2 YNFKEQ. The CDR3 nucleotides are TGTGCCAGCAGCCCCTCGGTAGCGGGAACAGATACGCAGTATTTT. It encodes CASSPSVAGTDTQYF.

The chain recombines TRBV29-1 with TRBJ2-3; tentatively, D is TRBD1 (5 bases). Germline V gene sequence: CDR1 SQVTM, CDR2 ANQGSEA. CDR3 size: 15 residues. Trimming left V 8 bases short and J 0 bases short, with 18 bases between. The CDR3 sequence is CSHNGHDLSTDTQYF. CDR3 sequence (DNA): TGCAGCCATAACGGACACGACCTTAGCACAGATACGCAGTATTTT.

This clone was seen a few times. The chain recombines TRBV19 with TRBJ2-3, with a tentative D call TRBD1 (6 bases). Germline loops: CDR1 LNHDA, CDR2 SQIVND (reference sequence). The CDR3 covers 15 residues. Trimming took off 6 bases at V and 3 bases at J, with 16 bases between the two ends. The CDR3 region is CASRRPGTRTDTQYF. CDR3 bases: TGTGCCAGTAGACGCCCCGGGACAAGAACAGATACGCAGTATTTT.

The rearrangement joins TRBV25-1 to TRBJ2-7; 7 nucleotides match TRBD2. Trimming removed 7 bases from V and 6 bases from J; junction bases left unmatched: 3. This CDR3 region has 11 residues. Germline V gives CDR1 MGHDK, CDR2 SYGVNS. CDR3 DNA sequence: TGTGCCAGCAACGGGGGGTTCGAGCAGTACTTC. Translating gives CASNGGFEQYF.

DNA for the CDR3: TGTGCCACCAGTGACTCTCACCTTACAGGGAACTATGGCTACACCTTC. It encodes CATSDSHLTGNYGYTF. V is TRBV24-1 and J is TRBJ1-2; a possible D gene is TRBD1 (6 bases). V lost 4 bases to trimming and J lost 2 bases, with 16 bases between them. CDR3 length: 16 residues. Germline V gene data show CDR1 as KGHDR and CDR2 as SFDVKD.

This clone was seen only a few times. The chain employs TRBV21-1 and TRBJ2-2; the table assigns TRBD1, which was not confirmed against the DNA. TRBV21-1 is described as a pseudogene. The CDR3 is 18 amino acids. The CDR3 region is CASSKYDPGTGNTGELFF. In DNA form, the CDR3 reads TGTGCCAGCAGCAAATATGACCCCGGGACAGGGAACACCGGGGAGCTGTTTTTT.

The chain joins TRBV19 to TRBJ2-5; 10 nucleotides agree with TRBD1. The CDR3 loop spans 14 amino acids. The V gene end was trimmed by 4 bases and the J gene end by 3 bases; junction bases not matched to a gene: 2. The germline CDR1 and CDR2 sequences are LNHDA and SQIVND (reference sequence). The CDR3, as DNA: TGTGCCAGTAGTAAAGGGACAGGGGAAGAGACCCAGTACTTC. It specifies CASSKGTGEETQYF.

On this clone itself: Other DNA sequences in the same sample also yield this CDR3. The chain's CDR3 is CAWSVRGNEQFF. The CDR3 bases are TGTGCCTGGAGTGTACGGGGGAATGAGCAGTTCTTC. V gene TRBV30 combines with J gene TRBJ2-1, with D tentatively TRBD2 (6 bases). The CDR3 has 12 amino acids. The V gene's germline CDR1 is GTSNPN and CDR2 SVGIG (reference sequence). The ends were cut back, 0 bases at V and 7 bases at J, with 7 bases in the middle.

The chain carries TRBV24-1 and TRBJ2-1, with 8 bases lining up with TRBD1. Germline CDR1 and CDR2: KGHDR and SFDVKD. The CDR3 totals 15 residues. V lost 12 bases to trimming and J lost 3 bases; unmatched junction nucleotides: 12. DNA of the CDR3: TGTGCCGTGAAGAAGGGGACAGGAGTCTACAATGAGCAGTTCTTC. Translating gives CAVKKGTGVYNEQFF.

The chain links TRBV21-1 to TRBJ1-4. TRBV21-1 is reported as a pseudogene. The CDR3 length is 14 residues. The DNA of the CDR3 is TGTGCCAGCAGCAAAGCCCGGGGGTGGAAAAAACTGTTTTTT. Translation gives CASSKARGWKKLFF.

The genes are TRBV19 and TRBJ1-6; D remains ambiguous. V was clipped by 9 bases and J by 8 bases, with 14 bases between them. Germline values: CDR1 LNHDA, CDR2 SQIVND (reference sequence). CDR3 size: 13 residues. Written as DNA, the CDR3 is TGTGCCAGCCGAACTATGCTGGATTCACCCCTCCACTTT. Its protein is CASRTMLDSPLHF.

This chain connects TRBV10-1 to TRBJ2-7, with D perhaps TRBD2 (5 bases). With 0 bases removed from V and 3 bases from J, the gap between germline ends came to 12 bases. Germline CDR1 reads WNHNN; CDR2 reads SYGVQD (reference sequence). This CDR3 comprises 15 residues. CDR3 sequence: CASSESVGNLYEQYF. CDR3 in DNA: TGCGCCAGCAGTGAGTCGGTCGGGAATCTCTACGAGCAGTACTTC.

This clone has only one observation. The rearrangement joins TRBV19 to TRBJ1-5, with D tentatively TRBD1 (6 bases). Germline lookup yields CDR1 LNHDA and CDR2 SQIVND (reference sequence). V lost 5 bases and J 7 bases, leaving 18 bases between the germline ends. CDR3 length: 15 residues. This chain's CDR3 is CASSPTDSPRQPQHF. CDR3 DNA sequence: TGTGCCAGTAGTCCGACGGACAGTCCGAGGCAGCCCCAGCATTTT. The full variable domain, in which reference TRBV19 and TRBJ1-5 provide the parts outside the CDR3, is DGGITQSPKYLFRKEGQNVTLSCEQNLNHDAMYWYRQDPGQGLRLIYYSQIVNDFQKGDIAEGYSVSREKKESFPLTVTSAQKNPTAFYLCASSPTDSPRQPQHFGDGTRLSIL.

V and J are TRBV10-1 and TRBJ1-1; no clear D. Between the trimmed V and J ends, which lost 6 bases and 1 base, there was a span of 9 bases. Germline CDR1 reads WNHNN; CDR2 reads SYGVQD (reference sequence). The CDR3 runs to 13 residues. CDR3 in DNA: TGCGCCAGCAGGAAAGCCGGGAACACTGAAGCTTTCTTT. Translation gives CASRKAGNTEAFF.

This clone was seen only once. V usage is TRBV12-5 and J usage is TRBJ2-2; 9 bases map to TRBD1. There are 18 residues in the CDR3. Trimming took 6 bases from V and 4 from J; bases not matched to a gene: 15. Germline V gene data show CDR1 as LGHNT and CDR2 as FRNRAP. Written as DNA, the CDR3 is TGTGCTAGTGGGTGGACAGGGGAAAAGAAAGGGGGCACCGGGGAGCTGTTTTTT. Protein: CASGWTGEKKGGTGELFF.

The chain combines TRBV19 with TRBJ1-5; 7 bases align to TRBD1. Per the germline V gene, CDR1 is LNHDA and CDR2 is SQIVND (reference sequence). The CDR3 totals 14 residues. The trim removed 6 bases at V and 6 bases at J, leaving 8 bases unmatched. The CDR3 DNA reads as TGTGCCAGTAGGGAGACAGGGCGGGCTCAGCCCCAGCATTTT. It encodes CASRETGRAQPQHF.

This rearrangement joins TRBV6-1 to TRBJ2-2, with TRBD2 as a possible D gene (6 bases). Germline V CDR1 and CDR2: MNHNS, SASEGT. Trimming pared 4 bases from V and 1 base from J, leaving 13 bases between. This CDR3 is 16 amino acids long. CDR3 nucleotides: TGTGCCAGCAGTGGTCTGCCGGGACTGAACACCGGGGAGCTGTTTTTT. It yields the protein CASSGLPGLNTGELFF.

This clone appeared once. The V and J genes are TRBV6-5 and TRBJ1-2; D uncertain. This CDR3 region has 15 residues. Trimming shortened V by 0 bases and J by 6 bases, and 14 bases separated the two germline ends. Germline values: CDR1 MNHEY, CDR2 SVGAGI. CDR3 DNA: TGTGCCAGCAGTTACTCGGGCAGTAGTTTGGATGGCTACACCTTC. This translates into CASSYSGSSLDGYTF.

This clone was seen a handful of times. The gene calls are TRBV11-3 and TRBJ1-6; D is unclear. CDR3 length: 13 amino acids. Germline V lookup: CDR1 SGHNT, CDR2 YENEEA. Trimming took off 3 bases at V and 7 bases at J, with 7 bases between the two ends. CDR3 DNA: TGTGCCAGCAGCTTGCTCCAGAATTCACCCCTCCACTTT. Its translation: CASSLLQNSPLHF.

The V gene is TRBV6-6, the J gene TRBJ2-5; 11 bases map to TRBD2. V dropped 4 bases and J dropped 4; count of bases not matched to a gene: 5. CDR3 length equals 15 residues. In germline, CDR1 is MNHNY, CDR2 SVGAGI (reference sequence). The CDR3, as DNA: TGTGCCAGCAGTTTGCGAGGACTAGCGGGAGAGACCCAGTACTTC. As protein: CASSLRGLAGETQYF.

A few counts support this clone. The rearrangement uses TRBV5-1 and TRBJ2-7; no firm D call. Looked up from germline, CDR1 is SGHRS and CDR2 is YFSETQ. CDR3 length: 15 residues. Trimming took 0 bases from V and 0 from J, leaving 10 bases between them. The CDR3 nucleotides are TGCGCCAGCAGCTTGGGTGGTAGCAGCTCCTACGAGCAGTACTTC. Its protein is CASSLGGSSSYEQYF.

This chain links TRBV29-1 with TRBJ1-1; D is undetermined. The CDR3 is made up of 10 amino acids. The germline V and J ends were trimmed by 6 bases and 4 bases, with 6 bases remaining between them. CDR1 and CDR2 (germline): SQVTM, ANQGSEA. CDR3 bases: TGCAGCGTAGAGGGCACTGAAGCTTTCTTT. Translation gives CSVEGTEAFF.

The chain links TRBV19 to TRBJ2-2; D is unclear. The CDR3 consists of 14 residues. V lost 2 bases and J 3 bases, leaving 7 bases between the germline ends. Germline V CDR1 and CDR2: LNHDA, SQIVND (reference sequence). The CDR3, as DNA: TGTGCCAGTAGTATATACACCTACACCGGGGAGCTGTTTTTT. This translates into CASSIYTYTGELFF.

The chain combines TRBV5-8 with TRBJ1-6; 9 nucleotides line up with TRBD1. This CDR3 spans 14 amino acids. CDR1 is SGHTS, CDR2 YDEGEE, per germline. The V and J ends lost 5 bases and 12 bases, in that order; junction bases with no gene match: 9. The CDR3 region has the DNA TGTGCCAGCAGACCCGGGACAGGGCTTGGACCCCTCCACTTT. Translation: CASRPGTGLGPLHF.

This chain connects TRBV6-5 to TRBJ1-6; D call uncertain. This CDR3 has 13 residues. Trimming took off 8 bases at V and 7 bases at J, with 12 bases between the two ends. Germline lookup yields CDR1 MNHEY and CDR2 SVGAGI. CDR3 DNA: TGTGCCAGCGGACTGAAAGAAAATTCACCCCTCCACTTT. Translating gives CASGLKENSPLHF.